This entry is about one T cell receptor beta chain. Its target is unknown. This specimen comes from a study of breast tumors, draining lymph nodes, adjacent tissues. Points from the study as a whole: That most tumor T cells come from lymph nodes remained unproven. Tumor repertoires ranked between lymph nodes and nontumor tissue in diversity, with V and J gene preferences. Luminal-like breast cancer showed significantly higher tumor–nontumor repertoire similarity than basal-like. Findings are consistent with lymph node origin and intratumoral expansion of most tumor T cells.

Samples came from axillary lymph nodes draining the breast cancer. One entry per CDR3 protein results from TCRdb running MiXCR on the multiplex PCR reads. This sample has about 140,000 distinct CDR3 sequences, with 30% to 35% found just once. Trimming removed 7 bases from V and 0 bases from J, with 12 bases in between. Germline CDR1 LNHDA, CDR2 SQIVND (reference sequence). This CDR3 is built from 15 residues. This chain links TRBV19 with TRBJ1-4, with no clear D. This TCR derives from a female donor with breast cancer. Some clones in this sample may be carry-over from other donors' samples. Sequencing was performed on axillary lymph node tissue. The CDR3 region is CASKEILATNEKLFF. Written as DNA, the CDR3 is TGTGCCAGTAAGGAGATCCTTGCAACTAATGAAAAACTGTTTTTT.